The next 22 T cell receptor beta chains were all read from a single sample in a study of glioma-infiltrating T cells. Amplification of TCR alpha and beta CDR3 regions from RNA used iRepertoire nested multiplex PCR. TCRdb passed the multiplex PCR reads through MiXCR, listing each CDR3 protein once. Among tens of thousands of distinct CDR3 sequences listed, around a quarter were seen once. The sequenced material came from glioma tissue, nonneoplastic brain tissue, or PBMCs (not recorded which). These receptors came from a human donor with low-grade glioma or glioblastoma, undergoing nonglioma brain surgery, or in good health (not recorded which).

This clonotype was seen ten or more times. The rearrangement joins TRBV5-4 to TRBJ1-2; D is possibly TRBD1 (6 bases). Germline V gives CDR1 SGHNT, CDR2 YYREEE (reference sequence). The CDR3 runs to 14 residues. Trimming stripped 6 bases from V and 3 bases from J, with 15 bases between. The CDR3 is CASNYGGGHYGYTF. In DNA form, the CDR3 reads TGTGCCAGCAACTACGGGGGCGGACACTATGGCTACACCTTC.

The chain recombines TRBV11-2 with TRBJ2-3; 7 nucleotides agree with TRBD1. The V gene's germline CDR1 is SGHAT and CDR2 FQNNGV. With V trimmed by 5 bases and J by 3 bases, 5 bases remained unmatched. This CDR3 spans 14 amino acids. For the CDR3, the DNA is TGTGCCAGCAGCCCAAGACAGGGAACAGATACGCAGTATTTT. This sequence encodes CASSPRQGTDTQYF.

This clonotype was recorded at least ten times. V usage is TRBV6-1 and J usage is TRBJ2-2; the match to TRBD2 covers 9 bases. After removal of 6 bases from V and 7 bases from J, the junction contained 12 bases not matched to a gene. The CDR3 extends over 16 amino acids. Per germline, CDR1 MNHNS and CDR2 SASEGT. The CDR3 DNA reads TGTGCCAGCAGACTTTCTAGCGGGAATGCCGTCGGGGAGCTGTTTTTT. Translating gives CASRLSSGNAVGELFF.

In this sample, this clonotype is medium-sized. The chain has TRBV27 and TRBJ2-3; a possible D gene is TRBD2 (5 bases). CDR1 MNHEY and CDR2 SMNVEV come from the germline V gene (reference sequence). The CDR3 spans 12 residues. The V end was cut by 8 bases, the J end by 2 bases, with 8 bases between. The CDR3 coding sequence is TGTGCCAGCCCAGCGGACACAGATACGCAGTATTTT. It encodes CASPADTDTQYF.

This clonotype was recorded many times. The V and J genes are TRBV7-2 and TRBJ2-5; D possibly corresponds to TRBD2 (6 bases). Trimming cost V 5 bases and J 7 bases, with 20 bases left between them. Germline values: CDR1 SGHTA, CDR2 FQGNSA. The CDR3 is 15 residues long. In nucleotides, the CDR3 is TGTGCCAGCAGCCCCGTCGAGAGTTCGGGAGTGACCCAGTACTTC. The encoded protein is CASSPVESSGVTQYF.

This clonotype was detected many times. This chain links TRBV29-1 with TRBJ1-2, with D maybe TRBD1 (6 bases). V shed 3 bases and J shed 6 bases, with 8 bases lying between them. This CDR3 is 11 amino acids long. The V gene's germline CDR1 is SQVTM and CDR2 ANQGSEA. CDR3 amino acids: CSVDRQDGYTF. As DNA, the CDR3 is TGCAGCGTTGACAGACAGGATGGCTACACCTTC.

This clonotype showed up many times. This rearrangement joins TRBV7-2 to TRBJ2-3, with 10 bases that match TRBD2. CDR1 and CDR2 from the germline V gene are SGHTA and FQGNSA. The CDR3 has 17 residues. The V and J ends lost 2 bases and 2 bases, in that order; junction bases with no gene match: 7. CDR3 in amino acids: CASSLRSSGRPTDTQYF. As DNA, the CDR3 is TGTGCCAGCAGCTTACGTTCTAGCGGGAGACCCACAGATACGCAGTATTTT.

This clonotype was counted many times. The V call is TRBV20-1, the J call TRBJ1-2, with 11 bases that match TRBD1. CDR1 is DFQATT and CDR2 is SNEGSKA in the germline V gene (reference sequence). V lost 5 bases to trimming and J lost 7 bases; unmatched junction nucleotides: 6. This CDR3 is 13 amino acids long. The CDR3, as DNA: TGCAGTGCTCCCGGACAGGGGGCCTCTGGCTACACCTTC. The encoded protein is CSAPGQGASGYTF.

This clonotype was recorded at least ten times. V is TRBV7-2 and J is TRBJ2-1, with 9 bases lining up with TRBD1. This CDR3 comprises 18 residues. CDR1 is SGHTA, CDR2 FQGNSA, per germline. Trimming took 0 bases from V and 6 from J; bases not matched to a gene: 12. The CDR3 region has the DNA TGTGCCAGCAGCTTAGCGCTTAGAGGGACAGGGTTCAGCAATGAGCAGTTCTTC. Translated: CASSLALRGTGFSNEQFF.

This clonotype has only a few counts. This chain's CDR3 is CSVGAGEYEQYF. In nucleotides, the CDR3 is TGCAGCGTTGGAGCGGGAGAGTACGAGCAGTACTTC. The V call is TRBV29-1, the J call TRBJ2-7; 8 positions match TRBD2. From germline, CDR1 is SQVTM and CDR2 ANQGSEA. There are 12 residues in the CDR3. V lost 4 bases, J lost 4 bases, and 3 bases stayed unmatched.

The chain couples TRBV7-9 to TRBJ2-7; D is possibly TRBD2 (6 bases). This CDR3 comprises 15 residues. Trimming stripped 5 bases from V and 1 base from J, with 15 bases between. Germline CDR1 is SEHNR and CDR2 is FQNEAQ (reference sequence). The CDR3 reads CASSQQTSLSYEQYF. In DNA, the CDR3 is TGTGCCAGCAGCCAACAGACTAGTCTGTCCTACGAGCAGTACTTC.

This clonotype is medium-sized. The V and J genes are TRBV20-1 and TRBJ1-5; D call uncertain. V lost 4 bases and J 5 bases, leaving 9 bases between the germline ends. Germline loops: CDR1 DFQATT, CDR2 SNEGSKA (reference sequence). The CDR3 consists of 12 residues. In DNA, the CDR3 is TGCAGTGCTAAGGTCAACCATCAGCCCCAGCATTTT. It codes for CSAKVNHQPQHF.

This rearrangement joins TRBV7-9 to TRBJ2-7; 9 bases line up with TRBD1. From germline, CDR1 is SEHNR and CDR2 FQNEAQ (reference sequence). The trim removed 5 bases at V and 1 base at J, leaving 6 bases unmatched. This CDR3 has 15 residues. CDR3 sequence reads: CASSPGQGSSYEQYF. The CDR3 nucleotides are TGTGCCAGCAGCCCAGGACAGGGGTCGTCCTACGAGCAGTACTTC.

Ten or more counts support this clonotype. J is TRBJ1-1 and V is TRBV7-2, with 11 nucleotides matching TRBD1. The CDR3 spans 16 residues. Looked up from germline, CDR1 is SGHTA and CDR2 is FQGNSA. The junction had 9 bases not matched to a gene; V was cut back by 5 bases and J by 4 bases. Written as DNA, the CDR3 is TGTGCCAGCAGCCGAGGGGACAGGGGGTCAGGCACTGAAGCTTTCTTT. This translates into CASSRGDRGSGTEAFF.

This clonotype occurred many times. The V call is TRBV6-2 or TRBV6-3, the J call TRBJ2-3; maybe TRBD1 (5 bases). V was cut by 2 bases and J by 6 bases, with 9 bases left in between. In germline, CDR1 is MNHEY, CDR2 SVGEGT. The CDR3 totals 13 residues. Here the CDR3 DNA reads TGTGCCAGCAGTTACGATACAGGCGATACGCAGTATTTT. Residues: CASSYDTGDTQYF.

The chain couples TRBV12-3 or TRBV12-4 to TRBJ2-3; 7 bases are a match to TRBD1. V shed 5 bases and J 2 bases; nucleotides not matched to a gene: 10. This CDR3 is 16 amino acids long. The CDR3 DNA sequence: TGTGCCAGCAGTCCGATGGACAGGCGCTCCACAGATACGCAGTATTTT. Translating it yields CASSPMDRRSTDTQYF.

Many counts were recorded for this clonotype. J is TRBJ1-2 and V is TRBV6-1, with 9 nucleotides matching TRBD1. With 2 bases clipped from V and 6 bases from J, the junction kept 4 bases outside the gene matches. CDR1 MNHNS and CDR2 SASEGT come from the germline V gene. This CDR3 region has 14 residues. CDR3 region: CASSETWTGDGYTF. The CDR3 DNA follows: TGTGCCAGCAGTGAAACCTGGACAGGGGATGGCTACACCTTC.

Notes on this clonotype: Given a much more abundant clone one base away, this may be a read error. The rearrangement links TRBV4-2 to TRBJ1-1; TRBD1 might be the D (5 bases). CDR1 LGHNA and CDR2 YNFKEQ come from the germline V gene. This CDR3 region has 13 residues. The V gene lost 7 bases and the J gene lost 8 bases, with 17 bases spanning the gap. The DNA of the CDR3 is TGTGCCAGCACCCATCCTCTAAAGGGGGAAGCTTTCTTT. Its protein product is CASTHPLKGEAFF.

This clonotype has more than one count but fewer than ten. This chain links TRBV12-3 or TRBV12-4 with TRBJ2-1, with 12 bases aligning to TRBD2. The CDR3 is 17 amino acids. Trimming at V came to 5 bases and at J to 7 bases, leaving 12 bases not matched to a gene. As DNA, the CDR3 is TGTGCCAGCAGTAAGAGGACTAGCGGGATAGGAAGGAATGAGCAGTTCTTC. This encodes CASSKRTSGIGRNEQFF.

At least ten counts were recorded for this clonotype. The rearrangement links TRBV20-1 to TRBJ1-5; possible D gene TRBD1, 6 bases. The V end lost 3 bases, the J end lost 1 base, and 16 bases lay between the germline ends. Germline-derived CDR1 and CDR2 are DFQATT and SNEGSKA (reference sequence). The CDR3 consists of 16 residues. The CDR3 DNA reads as TGCAGTGCTAGTGCGGCAGGGGTTTGGAGCAATCAGCCCCAGCATTTT. It encodes CSASAAGVWSNQPQHF.

J is TRBJ2-7 and V is TRBV6-6; D might be TRBD2 (5 bases). This CDR3 has 13 residues. CDR1 is MNHNY, CDR2 SVGAGI, per germline (reference sequence). V lost 3 bases, J lost 3 bases, and 9 bases lay in between. DNA for the CDR3: TGTGCCAGCAGTTATCTGGGAGACTACGAGCAGTACTTC. Translation gives CASSYLGDYEQYF.

Concerning this clonotype itself: A read error may explain this, as a much larger clone is one base away. This CDR3 is missing its conserved last phenylalanine or tryptophan, likely due to a read error. This chain connects TRBV5-8 to TRBJ1-1; D ambiguous. CDR3 length: 14 residues. Germline V CDR1 and CDR2: SGHTS, YDEGEE. CDR3 loop: CASSTSGKNTEAFL. The CDR3 DNA reads TGCGCCAGCAGCACCTCCGGGAAGAACACTGAAGCTTTCCTT.